This T cell receptor (beta chain) came from a study of low-dose radiotherapy and immunotherapy resistance in tumors. First-strand cDNA used TRAV- and TRBV-specific primers, covering alpha and beta chains. TCR amplification involved about 18 PCR cycles with a constant-region primer and V-primer adapter. TCRdb fed the reads into MiXCR, producing one record per CDR3 protein. The sample holds about 6,200 distinct CDR3 sequences, approximately 80% seen once. This clonotype was found a few times. The origin of this receptor is a human donor with advanced metastatic prostate, ovarian, gallbladder or colorectal cancer (not recorded which). This table probably holds off-target reads from a library built for another chain.

CDR3: CASSRGLAGEDEQFF. For the CDR3, the DNA is TGTGCCAGCAGCCGCGGACTAGCGGGAGAGGATGAGCAGTTCTTC. The chain couples TRBV3-1 to TRBJ2-1; TRBD2 matches 13 bases. J was trimmed by 8 bases and V by 4 bases; bases with no gene match: 5. This CDR3 contains 15 residues. Germline loops: CDR1 LGHDT, CDR2 YNNKEL (reference sequence).